The T cell receptor beta chain described here comes from a study of a mutant IDH1 vaccine in newly diagnosed glioma. The wider study: Most patients had received both radiotherapy and temozolomide, the prior options being radiotherapy, temozolomide, or both.

Noted time point: week 11, during vaccination. Each dose of the vaccine consisted of 300 ug of mutant IDH1 20-mer peptide, with topical imiquimod. A note on this clone: Its antigen remains unidentified.

General study results and limits: Pseudoprogression apparently tracked independently of changes in top peripheral T cell clonotypes. Vaccine-induced immune responses were detected in 93.3% of patients.

Here immunoSEQ multiplex PCR was the method, and the copy in TCRdb shows in-frame clones only, minus some. The sample contains around 65,000 clones, roughly 80% of which appear only once. The trim removed 0 bases at V and 2 bases at J, leaving 7 bases unmatched. Per germline, CDR1 SGHRS and CDR2 YFSETQ. The CDR3 is 17 amino acids. The material was PBMCs, obtained from a glioma patient whose treatment included an IDH1 peptide vaccine. This sequence joins TRBV5-1 and TRBJ2-5; 10 nucleotides align to TRBD2. The receptor was isolated from a man between 50 and 59 years old with glioma. This chain's CDR3 is CASSLGLAGDVQETQYF. CDR3 nucleotides: TGCGCCAGCAGCTTGGGACTAGCGGGCGACGTACAAGAGACCCAGTACTTC.